Below are 23 T cell receptor beta chains sequenced from a single sample in a study of T cells after yellow fever vaccination. TCRdb ran MiXCR on the 5' RACE reads and lists one entry per CDR3 protein. The profile shows hundreds of thousands of distinct CDR3 sequences, 21% of them singletons. Sample: PBMCs, taken roughly 23 days after the first yellow fever vaccination. The receptor set was obtained from a man younger than 35 who received the YFV17D yellow fever vaccine.

The chain employs TRBV5-1 and TRBJ2-1; D ambiguous. The CDR3 extends over 14 amino acids. V was shortened by 7 bases and J by 0 bases, with 11 bases between the two germline ends. Germline CDR1 reads SGHRS; CDR2 reads YFSETQ. The DNA of the CDR3 is TGCGCCAGCGCATACCCAAGCTCCTACAATGAGCAGTTCTTC. This encodes CASAYPSSYNEQFF.

This clonotype was found many times. The J gene is TRBJ1-6, the V gene TRBV4-1; D remains unclear. V was clipped by 3 bases and J by 7 bases, with 4 bases between them. Looked up from germline, CDR1 is MGHRA and CDR2 is YSYEKL. The CDR3 sequence is 12 residues long. Written as DNA, the CDR3 is TGCGCCAGCAGCCAGGACAATTCACCCCTCCACTTT. It specifies CASSQDNSPLHF.

Only a few counts were recorded for this clonotype. The rearrangement links TRBV24-1 to TRBJ2-7; 7 positions match TRBD1. The CDR3 is 16 residues long. The germline V gene has CDR1 KGHDR and CDR2 SFDVKD. V was clipped by 4 bases and J by 1 base; unmatched bases: 9. This chain's CDR3 is CATSESSGGPSYEQYF. The CDR3 nucleotides are TGTGCCACCAGTGAGTCCTCAGGGGGACCATCCTACGAGCAGTACTTC.

The table lists this clonotype with a few counts. The CDR3 sequence: CASSLGSAYGYTF. The DNA for the CDR3 is TGTGCCAGCAGCTTAGGGTCAGCCTATGGCTACACCTTC. The V and J genes are TRBV7-9 and TRBJ1-2; no clear D. Trimming removed 1 base at V and 4 bases at J, with 7 bases between. Germline values: CDR1 SEHNR, CDR2 FQNEAQ (reference sequence). The CDR3 totals 13 residues.

This clonotype was detected only a few times. The rearrangement joins TRBV27 to TRBJ2-1; no clear D gene. Trimming took off 5 bases at V and 4 bases at J, with 6 bases between the two ends. Germline CDR1 MNHEY, CDR2 SMNVEV (reference sequence). The CDR3 has 12 residues. The CDR3 loop reads CASSTRYNEQFF. The DNA for the CDR3 is TGTGCCAGCAGTACGCGATACAATGAGCAGTTCTTC.

This clonotype was seen only a few times. This chain joins TRBV29-1 and TRBJ1-2; D uncertain. CDR3 length: 15 residues. Trimming shortened V by 0 bases and J by 0 bases, and 11 bases separated the two germline ends. CDR1 is SQVTM, CDR2 ANQGSEA, per germline. The CDR3 loop reads CSVEDLPGANYGYTF. The CDR3, as DNA: TGCAGCGTTGAAGATCTGCCGGGAGCTAACTATGGCTACACCTTC.

The V and J genes are TRBV14 and TRBJ2-1, with D maybe TRBD2 (5 bases). CDR1 is SGHDN and CDR2 is FVKESK in the germline V gene. The CDR3 consists of 13 residues. V was trimmed by 1 base and J by 5 bases, leaving 6 bases between them. DNA for the CDR3: TGTGCCAGCAGCCAAGTCGGGAACAATGAGCAGTTCTTC. The encoded protein is CASSQVGNNEQFF.

The V gene is TRBV7-9, the J gene TRBJ2-5; 13 bases align to TRBD2. From germline, CDR1 is SEHNR and CDR2 FQNEAQ (reference sequence). The CDR3 totals 15 residues. The J segment lost 3 bases and the V segment lost 3 bases, leaving 1 base of the junction unmatched. The CDR3 nucleotides are TGTGCCAGCAGCTTTGGACTAGCGGGGGAAGAGACCCAGTACTTC. Protein product: CASSFGLAGEETQYF. Full variable domain (remainder filled in from reference TRBV7-9 and TRBJ2-5): DTGVSQNPRHKITKRGQNVTFRCDPISEHNRLYWYRQTLGQGPEFLTYFQNEAQLEKSRLLSDRFSAERPKGSFSTLEIQRTEQGDSAMYLCASSFGLAGEETQYFGPGTRLLVL.

This clonotype was seen many times. The chain carries TRBV12-3 or TRBV12-4 and TRBJ2-1; 10 bases align to TRBD2. The CDR3 contains 13 residues. The V gene end was trimmed by 7 bases and the J gene end by 7 bases; junction bases not matched to a gene: 4. Written as DNA, the CDR3 is TGTGCCAGCACCCCGACTAGCGGGAATGAGCAGTTCTTC. This gives the protein CASTPTSGNEQFF.

This clonotype was detected only a few times. The rearrangement uses TRBV20-1 and TRBJ2-3; TRBD2 is a possible D gene (7 bases). Per the germline V gene, CDR1 is DFQATT and CDR2 is SNEGSKA (reference sequence). This CDR3 is 19 amino acids long. V lost 2 bases and J 0 bases, leaving 24 bases between the germline ends. CDR3 coding DNA: TGCAGTGCTAGACCAATTCAGGGGAGGGTATCCCTCAGCACAGATACGCAGTATTTT. It is translated as CSARPIQGRVSLSTDTQYF.

This clonotype was seen a handful of times. CDR3 DNA: TGTGCCAGCAGTTTGCGGAACATTCAGTACTTC. Encoded protein: CASSLRNIQYF. The V gene is TRBV28, the J gene TRBJ2-4; D not certain. CDR3 length equals 11 residues. The V end lost 3 bases, the J end lost 7 bases, and 4 bases lay between the germline ends. The germline V gene encodes CDR1 MDHEN and CDR2 SYDVKM.

This clonotype was observed a single time. The chain recombines TRBV12-3 or TRBV12-4 with TRBJ2-2; D is ambiguous. This CDR3 contains 16 residues. V was trimmed by 5 bases and J by 4 bases, leaving 17 bases between them. The CDR3 sequence: CASSVRRGVSTGELFF. DNA of the CDR3: TGTGCCAGCAGTGTCCGGAGAGGCGTCTCCACCGGGGAGCTGTTTTTT.

J is TRBJ2-1 and V is TRBV11-2; TRBD2 matches at 9 bases. After removal of 3 bases from V and 0 bases from J, the junction contained 12 bases not matched to a gene. The CDR3 extends over 19 amino acids. Germline CDR1 is SGHAT and CDR2 is FQNNGV. CDR3 protein: CASSFPASGDMSSYNEQFF. CDR3 bases: TGTGCCAGCAGCTTCCCGGCTAGCGGGGACATGAGCTCCTACAATGAGCAGTTCTTC.

There are a few counts of this clonotype. The rearrangement links TRBV10-1 to TRBJ2-1; D is uncertain. Per germline, CDR1 WNHNN and CDR2 SYGVQD (reference sequence). The V end lost 4 bases, the J end lost 10 bases, and 14 bases lay between the germline ends. The CDR3 runs to 13 residues. CDR3 in amino acids: CASSASQLGEQFF. The CDR3 DNA reads TGCGCCAGCAGTGCCTCTCAATTAGGGGAGCAGTTCTTC.

A few counts support this clonotype. This chain joins TRBV10-3 and TRBJ1-6; no definite D call. Trimming pared 6 bases from V and 0 bases from J, leaving 15 bases between. CDR1 ENHRY and CDR2 SYGVKD come from the germline V gene. The length of the CDR3 is 17 residues. The CDR3 region is CAISPVDRGSYNSPLHF. The CDR3 DNA sequence: TGTGCCATCAGCCCCGTAGACCGTGGCTCCTATAATTCACCCCTCCACTTT.

The V and J genes are TRBV11-3 and TRBJ2-3; a possible D gene is TRBD2 (5 bases). The CDR3 is made up of 13 amino acids. Trimming shortened V by 5 bases and J by 7 bases, and 13 bases separated the two germline ends. Germline V gene data show CDR1 as SGHNT and CDR2 as YENEEA. For the CDR3, the DNA is TGTGCCAGCAGCCCCCGGGGTCGGAATACGCAGTATTTT. It is translated as CASSPRGRNTQYF.

The sample holds a few counts of this clonotype. The V and J genes are TRBV5-5 and TRBJ1-1; D gene unclear. The CDR3 is made up of 12 amino acids. Germline loops: CDR1 SGHKS, CDR2 YYEKEE (reference sequence). V was cut by 4 bases and J by 12 bases, with 16 bases left in between. CDR3 sequence reads: CASSLVGPATFF. In DNA form, the CDR3 reads TGTGCCAGCAGCCTCGTTGGCCCGGCGACTTTCTTT.

The genes are TRBV19 and TRBJ2-1; D is undetermined. The CDR3 sequence is 13 residues long. Germline V gene sequence: CDR1 LNHDA, CDR2 SQIVND (reference sequence). Trimming shortened V by 0 bases and J by 3 bases, and 3 bases separated the two germline ends. DNA for the CDR3: TGTGCCAGTAGTATAGACAGCTACAATGAGCAGTTCTTC. This sequence encodes CASSIDSYNEQFF.

This chain connects TRBV4-1 to TRBJ2-3; D remains ambiguous. Germline CDR1 and CDR2: MGHRA and YSYEKL. This CDR3 contains 15 residues. The V end was cut by 1 base, the J end by 4 bases, with 12 bases between. The CDR3 DNA is TGCGCCAGCAGCCAAGGGATAGTCGGCGCAGATACGCAGTATTTT. This sequence encodes CASSQGIVGADTQYF.

In its sample, this clonotype was seen many times. V and J are TRBV25-1 and TRBJ1-2, with 12 nucleotides matching TRBD1. The CDR3 is 15 amino acids. V shed 3 bases, J shed 4 bases, and the junction held 3 bases outside the gene matches. CDR1 MGHDK and CDR2 SYGVNS come from the germline V gene. The CDR3 loop reads CASSDGTGGAYGYTF. CDR3 coding DNA: TGTGCCAGCAGTGATGGGACAGGGGGCGCCTATGGCTACACCTTC.

The chain joins TRBV7-2 to TRBJ2-1, with 13 bases lining up with TRBD2. With 3 bases clipped from V and 4 bases from J, the junction kept 3 bases outside the gene matches. Germline CDR1 is SGHTA and CDR2 is FQGNSA. The CDR3 runs 16 residues. CDR3 sequence reads: CASSFTSGGGYNEQFF. In nucleotides, the CDR3 is TGTGCCAGCAGCTTTACTAGCGGGGGGGGGTACAATGAGCAGTTCTTC.

Only a few counts were recorded for this clonotype. This chain uses TRBV6-1 with TRBJ2-1, with D possibly being TRBD1 (5 bases). V was clipped by 2 bases and J by 0 bases, with 14 bases between them. Germline CDR1 MNHNS, CDR2 SASEGT. The CDR3 has 17 residues. Written as DNA, the CDR3 is TGTGCCAGCAGTGAATTCTCGACAGCGAGCTCCTACAATGAGCAGTTCTTC. Amino acids: CASSEFSTASSYNEQFF.

The rearrangement uses TRBV6-1 and TRBJ1-5; D remains unclear. The germline V and J ends were trimmed by 3 bases and 6 bases, with 6 bases remaining between them. The CDR3 runs 12 residues. CDR1 is MNHNS, CDR2 SASEGT, per germline. DNA for the CDR3: TGTGCCAGCAGTGATTGGAGTCAGCCCCAGCATTTT. It yields the protein CASSDWSQPQHF.